This T cell receptor beta chain appears in the sequencing data of a study of blood T cell repertoires in COVID-19. The wider study: Specimens from acute and convalescent COVID-19 originated in the United States, Italy and Spain. From T cells, B-cell-depleted T cells, or PBMCs came the material, which was cDNA or gDNA.

Trimming cost V 5 bases and J 4 bases, with 12 bases left between them. The CDR3 consists of 14 residues. Germline lookup yields CDR1 SGHTA and CDR2 FQGNSA. Authors' methods: Quantification of nucleated cells was approximated via reference gene primer amplification. Clones were sequenced by immunoSEQ multiplex PCR, and TCRdb holds only the in-frame ones, with some missing. V and J calls plus clone size are reproduced from that table; the DNA served to infer D and trimming. The sample contains tens of thousands of clones, about 90% of which appear only once. This clonotype originated in a human donor in a cohort sampled during active COVID-19. The chain links TRBV7-2 to TRBJ2-1, with D maybe TRBD2 (6 bases). The specimen sequenced was peripheral blood. This CDR3 reads CASSRTGEYNEQFF. The CDR3 nucleotides read TGTGCCAGCAGCAGAACGGGGGAATACAATGAGCAGTTCTTC.